Listed below are T cell receptor beta chains from one sample, sequenced in a study of post-analysis software for immune sequencing data. One entry per CDR3 protein results from TCRdb running MiXCR on the PCR reads. This table has 650,000 to 850,000 distinct CDR3 sequences, approximately 53% appearing once. The sequencing sample was made of blood. These receptors were taken from a girl aged 5 to 17 with multiple sclerosis. The CDR3 runs from the conserved cysteine through the conserved F or W. D genes are given only for firm matches. Not all rows give a size; the values are once, few, many and, for expanded clones, a class.

TRBV6-5	16	NA	TRBJ1-2	TRBD1	CASSPQGAGSDYGYTF	TGTGCCAGCAGTCCGCAGGGGGCTGGGAGTGACTATGGCTACACCTTC
TRBV9	16	few	TRBJ1-2	TRBD1	CASSDGQGVFGDGYTF	TGTGCCAGCAGTGATGGACAGGGGGTGTTTGGGGATGGCTACACCTTC
TRBV24-1	16	NA	TRBJ2-1	NA	CATSDQKNRERNEQFF	TGTGCCACCAGTGACCAGAAGAACAGGGAACGCAATGAGCAGTTCTTC
TRBV20-1	14	NA	TRBJ2-4	NA	CSARDSLFQNIQYF	TGCAGTGCTAGAGATAGCCTCTTTCAAAACATTCAGTACTTC
TRBV6-4	15	few	TRBJ2-1	TRBD2	CASSDPVAGLNEQFF	TGTGCCAGCAGTGACCCAGTAGCGGGGCTCAATGAGCAGTTCTTC
TRBV20-1	14	many	TRBJ2-5	TRBD2	CSASAAGGQETQYF	TGCAGTGCTAGTGCAGCGGGGGGCCAAGAGACCCAGTACTTC
TRBV12-3/TRBV12-4	16	NA	TRBJ2-7	TRBD2	CASSLLAATQSYEQYF	TGTGCCAGCAGTTTGCTAGCGGCCACACAATCCTACGAGCAGTACTTC
TRBV4-1	17	few	TRBJ2-6	NA	CASSQDLKQPGANVLTF	TGCGCCAGCAGCCAAGATCTTAAGCAACCAGGGGCCAACGTCCTGACTTTC
TRBV2	12	NA	TRBJ2-1	NA	CASSGSPNEQFF	TGTGCCAGCAGTGGTAGCCCCAATGAGCAGTTCTTC
TRBV18	18	NA	TRBJ2-7	TRBD2	CASSPPAGSTSGRYEQYF	TGTGCCAGCTCACCACCGGCGGGATCGACTAGCGGGAGATACGAGCAGTACTTC
TRBV29-1	15	NA	TRBJ2-1	TRBD2	CSVERASGRYNEQFF	TGCAGCGTTGAAAGGGCTAGCGGGAGGTACAATGAGCAGTTCTTC
TRBV29-1	15	NA	TRBJ2-5	NA	CSVEDAWAFDETQYF	TGCAGCGTTGAAGATGCCTGGGCCTTTGACGAGACCCAGTACTTC
TRBV7-3	13	NA	TRBJ1-2	NA	CASSPGLPADYTF	TGTGCCAGCAGCCCGGGACTGCCGGCCGACTACACCTTC
TRBV12-3/TRBV12-4	14	NA	TRBJ2-7	TRBD1	CASSLDRGRYEQYF	TGTGCCAGCAGTTTAGATAGGGGGCGGTACGAGCAGTACTTC
TRBV29-1	13	NA	TRBJ2-1	NA	CSVDREGPNEQFF	TGCAGCGTCGACCGAGAGGGCCCCAATGAGCAGTTCTTC
TRBV15	14	few	TRBJ2-5	TRBD2	CATSTRGLAETQYF	TGTGCCACCAGCACCCGTGGACTAGCGGAGACCCAGTACTTC
TRBV15	18	NA	TRBJ1-4	NA	CATSRDLREGAANEKLFF	TGTGCCACCAGCAGAGATCTCAGGGAAGGGGCGGCTAATGAAAAACTGTTTTTT
TRBV7-3	15	few	TRBJ2-7	TRBD1	CASSPGTAISYEQYF	TGTGCCAGCAGCCCCGGGACAGCCATTTCCTACGAGCAGTACTTC
TRBV18	13	NA	TRBJ2-7	NA	CASSREENYEQYF	TGTGCCAGCTCACGGGAAGAGAACTACGAGCAGTACTTC
TRBV6-1	15	NA	TRBJ2-1	NA	CASSRGDSSYNEQFF	TGTGCCAGCAGCCGGGGGGACAGCTCCTACAATGAGCAGTTCTTC
TRBV3-1	16	NA	TRBJ2-7	TRBD2	CASSQVHKRGSYEQYF	TGTGCCAGCAGCCAAGTTCACAAGCGGGGTTCCTACGAGCAGTACTTC
TRBV20-1	15	NA	TRBJ2-5	TRBD2	CSAFRTSGLQETQYF	TGCAGTGCCTTCAGGACTAGCGGGCTCCAAGAGACCCAGTACTTC
TRBV2	15	few	TRBJ2-1	TRBD2	CASSEAGGSYNEQFF	TGTGCCAGCAGTGAGGCGGGGGGGTCCTACAATGAGCAGTTCTTC
TRBV11-2	13	once	TRBJ2-7	NA	CASSLARGAEQYF	TGTGCCAGCAGCTTAGCCAGGGGGGCCGAGCAGTACTTC
TRBV20-1	14	NA	TRBJ2-7	NA	CSARDLGGSYEQYF	TGCAGTGCTAGAGATCTGGGGGGCTCCTACGAGCAGTACTTC
TRBV7-6	19	few	TRBJ2-3	TRBD2	CASSSILAGEPPSTDTQYF	TGTGCCAGCAGCTCCATACTAGCGGGAGAACCTCCTAGCACAGATACGCAGTATTTT
TRBV20-1	15	NA	TRBJ2-7	TRBD2	CSARAMGGPIYEQYF	TGCAGTGCTAGAGCAATGGGAGGGCCTATTTACGAGCAGTACTTC
TRBV20-1	12	NA	TRBJ1-2	NA	CSASGGPYGYTF	TGCAGTGCTAGCGGGGGCCCCTATGGCTACACCTTC
TRBV5-1	14	few	TRBJ2-1	TRBD1	CASSPGTEYNEQFF	TGCGCCAGCAGCCCCGGGACAGAGTACAATGAGCAGTTCTTC